The present entry profiles one TCR beta chain with its context. The source of the sample is a study of shared clonotypes between healthy human individuals. At the level of the study: Two women and three men aged 18 to 49 served as donors. There were three CD4 naive, three CD4 memory, two CD8 naive and one CD8 memory plates per donor.

Donors were healthy HIV-negative adults without recently reported acute infections or vaccinations. The data were produced by immunoSEQ multiplex PCR, yet TCRdb's version contains in-frame clones alone and is incomplete. The sample contains 2 million to 3 million clones, under 95% of which appear only once. The TCR comes from a man younger than 35 in good health. Some clones in this sample may be carry-over from other donors' samples. Sequenced input: naive CD4+ T cells from PBMCs. Subset reported: CD45RA+ positively selected.

CDR3 nucleotide sequence: TGTGCCAGCAGGGCGCGGACAGCTAGGGAAGAGACCCAGTACTTC. Amino acid sequence: CASRARTAREETQYF. The chain has TRBV6-1 and TRBJ2-5, with D maybe TRBD1 (6 bases). CDR1 is MNHNS and CDR2 is SASEGT in the germline V gene. Trimming shortened V by 6 bases and J by 3 bases, and 17 bases separated the two germline ends. The CDR3 contains 15 residues.